The rows below give T cell receptor beta chains drawn from one sample of a study of shared clonotypes between healthy human individuals. Produced via immunoSEQ multiplex PCR; TCRdb's table is partial and in-frame only. The sample records some 1,100,000 clones, 70% to 80% being singletons. Sequencing was carried out using memory CD4+ T cells from PBMCs. These receptor sequences come from a man younger than 35 in good health. Some clones in this sample may be carry-over from other donors' samples. Both conserved end residues are trimmed from each CDR3.

TRBV7-8	12	TRBJ1-5	ASSRQGESQPQH
TRBV28	13	TRBJ2-6	ASSSGGTGANVLT
TRBV25-1	11	TRBJ2-1	ASSDMGLAKQF
TRBV27	15	TRBJ2-3	ASRSGLGRGGTDTQY
TRBV14	13	TRBJ2-2	ASSAHRGRTGELF
TRBV9	13	TRBJ2-7	ASSASASGAYEQY
TRBV4-2	16	TRBJ2-4	ASSQDTGTSGGKNIQY
TRBV7-9	13	TRBJ2-7	ASSLGGTRSYEQY
TRBV29-1	10	TRBJ1-4	SVDAGGEKLF
TRBV9	12	TRBJ1-5	ASSVESDNQPQH
TRBV7-2	13	TRBJ2-7	ASSLVLRPGGEQY
TRBV5-1	12	TRBJ2-1	ASSDSTSLVRRF
TRBV6-4	8	TRBJ2-5	ASSQETQY
TRBV5-8	14	TRBJ2-7	ASSPGTSGIPYEQY
TRBV5-1	16	TRBJ2-1	ASSLAGYGQGIGNEQF
TRBV5-4	14	TRBJ2-7	ASSKEGWTGGYEQY
TRBV6-1	12	TRBJ2-7	ASSEIGPLGEQY
TRBV7-9	12	TRBJ1-2	ASSLLGGDYGYT
TRBV7-3	11	TRBJ2-7	ASSFGPRTEQY
TRBV5-4	11	TRBJ2-7	ASSQGRVGEQY
TRBV2	13	TRBJ2-2	ASSAEQGNTGELF
TRBV15	13	TRBJ1-1	ATSRVDFVDTEAF
TRBV27	15	TRBJ2-5	ASSLSTAGGLGETQY
TRBV4-1	12	TRBJ1-5	ASATNDGNQPQH
TRBV5-1	13	TRBJ2-3	ASNIQGLGTDTQY
TRBV21-1	12	TRBJ2-3	ASSNRRSGDTQY
TRBV11-2	12	TRBJ1-1	ASSLGRANTEAF
TRBV6-1	11	TRBJ2-1	ASGWGKGNEQF
TRBV2	13	TRBJ1-4	ASSGDRGRREKLF